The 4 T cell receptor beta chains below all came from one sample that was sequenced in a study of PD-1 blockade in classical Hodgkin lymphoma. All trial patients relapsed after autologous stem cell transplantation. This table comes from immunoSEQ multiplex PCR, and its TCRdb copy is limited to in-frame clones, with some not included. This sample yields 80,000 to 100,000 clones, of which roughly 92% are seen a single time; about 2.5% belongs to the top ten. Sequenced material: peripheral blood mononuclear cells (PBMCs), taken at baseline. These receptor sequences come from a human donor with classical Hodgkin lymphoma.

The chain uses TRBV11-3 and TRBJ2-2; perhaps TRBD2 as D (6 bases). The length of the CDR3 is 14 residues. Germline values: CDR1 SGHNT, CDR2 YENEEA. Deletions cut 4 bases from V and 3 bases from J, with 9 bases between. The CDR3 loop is CASSYGGDTGELFF. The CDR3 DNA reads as TGTGCCAGCAGCTACGGGGGAGACACCGGGGAGCTGTTTTTT.

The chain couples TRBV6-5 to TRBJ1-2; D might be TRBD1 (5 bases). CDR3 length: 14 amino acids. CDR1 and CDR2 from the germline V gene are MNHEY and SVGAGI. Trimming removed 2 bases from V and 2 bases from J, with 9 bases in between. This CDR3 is CASSYGRGNYGYTF. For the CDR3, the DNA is TGTGCCAGCAGTTACGGCCGGGGGAACTATGGCTACACCTTC.

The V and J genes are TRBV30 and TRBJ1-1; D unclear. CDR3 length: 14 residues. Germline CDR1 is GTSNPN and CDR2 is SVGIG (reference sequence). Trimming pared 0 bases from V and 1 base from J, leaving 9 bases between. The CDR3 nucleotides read TGTGCCTGGAGTGTACGGGCAAGGAACACTGAAGCTTTCTTT. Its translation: CAWSVRARNTEAFF.

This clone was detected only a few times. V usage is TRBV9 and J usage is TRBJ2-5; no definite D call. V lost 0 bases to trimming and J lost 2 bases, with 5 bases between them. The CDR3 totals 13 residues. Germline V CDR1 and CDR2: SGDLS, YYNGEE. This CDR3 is CASSVERQETQYF. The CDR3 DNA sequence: TGTGCCAGCAGCGTAGAACGACAAGAGACCCAGTACTTC.